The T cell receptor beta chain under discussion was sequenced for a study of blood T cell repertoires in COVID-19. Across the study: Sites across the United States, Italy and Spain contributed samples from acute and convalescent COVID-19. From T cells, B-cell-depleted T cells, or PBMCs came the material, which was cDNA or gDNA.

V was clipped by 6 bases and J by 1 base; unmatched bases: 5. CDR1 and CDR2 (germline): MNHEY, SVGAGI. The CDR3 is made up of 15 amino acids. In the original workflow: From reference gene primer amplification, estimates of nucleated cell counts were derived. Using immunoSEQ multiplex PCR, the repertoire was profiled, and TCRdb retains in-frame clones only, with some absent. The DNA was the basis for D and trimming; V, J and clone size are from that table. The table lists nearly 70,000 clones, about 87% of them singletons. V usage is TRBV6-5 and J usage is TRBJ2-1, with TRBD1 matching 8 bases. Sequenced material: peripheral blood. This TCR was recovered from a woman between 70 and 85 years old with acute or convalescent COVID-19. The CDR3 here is CASRAQGASYNEQFF. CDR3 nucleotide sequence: TGTGCCAGCAGAGCCCAGGGGGCTTCCTACAATGAGCAGTTCTTC.